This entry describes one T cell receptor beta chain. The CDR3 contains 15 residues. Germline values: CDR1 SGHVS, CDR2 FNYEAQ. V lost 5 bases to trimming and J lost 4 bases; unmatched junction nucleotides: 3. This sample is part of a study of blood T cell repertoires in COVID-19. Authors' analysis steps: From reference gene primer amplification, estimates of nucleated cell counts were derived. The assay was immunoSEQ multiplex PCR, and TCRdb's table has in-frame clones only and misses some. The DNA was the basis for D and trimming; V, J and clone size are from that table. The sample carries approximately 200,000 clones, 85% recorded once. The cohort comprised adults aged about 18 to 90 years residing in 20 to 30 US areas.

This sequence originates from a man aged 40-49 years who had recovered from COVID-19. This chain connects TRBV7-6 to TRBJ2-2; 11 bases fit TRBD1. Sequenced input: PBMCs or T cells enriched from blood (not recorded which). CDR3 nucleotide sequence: TGTGCCAGCAGCCGCGGGACAGGGGGCACCGGGGAGCTGTTTTTT. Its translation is CASSRGTGGTGELFF.